This T cell receptor beta chain was identified in a study of blood T cell repertoires in COVID-19. Sequencing was performed with immunoSEQ multiplex PCR; in TCRdb, only in-frame clones are kept and a portion is missing. The table includes about 340,000 clones, under 95% detected once. CDR3 size: 14 residues. Germline V lookup: CDR1 MNHEY, CDR2 SMNVEV (reference sequence). J was trimmed by 2 bases and V by 9 bases; bases with no gene match: 4. Sequencing was carried out using PBMCs or T cells enriched from blood (not recorded which). The sequence came from a woman aged 25 to 45 who had recovered from COVID-19. This sequence joins TRBV27 and TRBJ2-5; 12 bases line up with TRBD2. CDR3 region: CASGLAGRQETQYF. The CDR3 DNA reads as TGTGCCAGTGGACTAGCGGGGAGGCAAGAGACCCAGTACTTC.